The rows below give T cell receptor beta chains drawn from one sample of a study of cytomegalovirus exposure and HLA in healthy donors. Assay: immunoSEQ multiplex PCR; the TCRdb copy retains only in-frame clones and omits some. The data show 130,000 or so clones, 81% seen once. The sample consisted of PBMCs. The source is a man between 18 and 35 years old in good health and CMV-seronegative. CDR3s include the opening cysteine and the closing phenylalanine or tryptophan.

CDR3 protein,CDR3 length,V gene
CASSLGDRGEHTF,13,TRBV5-4
CASSLEGAFSYEQYF,15,TRBV5-4
CASSPKAGGSTDTQYF,16,TRBV19
CASSMRGGETQYF,13,TRBV19
CASSQERTMGYEQYF,15,TRBV4-3
CASSPQSWQTGTSGANVLTF,20,TRBV18
CASSIDLWGEGTADTQYF,18,TRBV19
CASSPTHTIEQFF,13,TRBV7-9
CASSWVGGGNEQFF,14,TRBV6-6
CASSLVVGHEKLFF,14,TRBV7-9
CASSPMTPAGQPQHF,15,TRBV28
CASSQGRGGDYTGELFF,17,TRBV4-2
CASTPQARALNTEAFF,16,TRBV19
CASILAEVQYF,11,TRBV2
CASSIWTGARGSQPQHF,17,TRBV7-9
CASSQDRAGQPQHF,14,TRBV4-3
CASSLGQGFTDTQYF,15,TRBV9